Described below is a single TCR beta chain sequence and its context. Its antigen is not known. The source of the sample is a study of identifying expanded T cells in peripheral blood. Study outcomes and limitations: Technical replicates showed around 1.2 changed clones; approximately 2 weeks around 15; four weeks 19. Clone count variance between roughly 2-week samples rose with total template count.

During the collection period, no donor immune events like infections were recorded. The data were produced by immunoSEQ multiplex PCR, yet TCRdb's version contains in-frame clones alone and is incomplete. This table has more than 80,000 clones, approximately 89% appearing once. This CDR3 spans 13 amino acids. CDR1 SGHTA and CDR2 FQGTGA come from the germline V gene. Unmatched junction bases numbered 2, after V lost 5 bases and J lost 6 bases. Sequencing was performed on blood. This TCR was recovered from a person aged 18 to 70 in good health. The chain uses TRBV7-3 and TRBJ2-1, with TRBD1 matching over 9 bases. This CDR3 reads CASSPTGGNEQFF. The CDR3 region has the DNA TGTGCCAGCAGCCCGACAGGGGGCAATGAGCAGTTCTTC.